The sequence of this T cell receptor (beta chain) was determined in a study of blood T cell repertoires in COVID-19 (dated by TCRdb to 2019 to 2021). About the investigation overall: Samples covering the acute and convalescent phases of COVID-19 were provided by collaborators in the United States, Italy and Spain. The material from the prospective study consisted of cDNA or gDNA derived from T cells, B-cell-depleted T cells, or PBMCs. The dataset comprised deeply sampled blood TCRbeta repertoires from subjects exposed to, actively infected with, or recovered from COVID-19. A freely available public database, intended as a resource for researchers studying the immune response to SARS-CoV-2, is where the repertoires were released. Samples came from the ongoing ImmuneRACE study (first 160 participants) plus 1,254 subjects from 6 global collaborators. The sample metadata nearly always contained a de-identified subject ID, COVID-19 status, age in years and sex. Where available, HLA class I and class II types were taken from metadata supplied by the sample provider and were not determined by assay-based typing. Study-wide findings and limitations: The quantity of clinical and demographic metadata differed by source and by participant and was supplied without curation.

The immunoSEQ Assay, a bias-controlled multiplex PCR, was used to amplify TCRbeta CDR3 regions from genomic DNA. The study's processing was this. The number of nucleated cells in each sample was estimated by amplification of reference gene primers within the assay. Sequence reads were collapsed and filtered to measure the absolute abundance of every unique TCRbeta CDR3 rearrangement. Productive Simpson clonality was computed per sample as the square root of Simpson's diversity index over productive rearrangements. The table comes from immuneACCESS by way of TCRdb, which keeps in-frame sequences with V and J called. Part of the clones is missing from these tables; in studies checked, under half for an unresolved V gene and the rest for unknown reasons. The V and J calls and clone size were taken over from that table, and D and trimming were inferred from the DNA. The sample table holds 93,000 or so clones, of which roughly 87% were seen once. Just over 3% of the sample comes from the top ten.

On this clone: This receptor's antigen is unknown. No base-level quality is on record; no much larger clone is a single base apart.

From its cysteine to its phenylalanine, the CDR3 spans 16 amino acids. The entry retains the CDR3 DNA only, 48 bases that are in frame from base 1. At the junction V is shortened by 4 bases and J by 6 bases; bases outside the gene matches: 8. Based on the germline V gene, the CDR1 and CDR2 sequences are MGHDK and SYGVNS. The collaborating institutions used their own protocols to collect whole blood in K2EDTA tubes. Collaborator samples were shipped for TCRbeta analysis as frozen whole blood, isolated PBMCs, or DNA extracted from either sample type. The clonotype was recovered from a man in his forties or fifties in a cohort sampled during active COVID-19. The sample consisted of peripheral blood. The chain is assembled from TRBV25-1 and TRBJ2-2, and 10 junction bases match TRBD1. DNA sequence: TGTGCCAGCAGTGCGCCCGGGACAGGGGAGGCCGGGGAGCTGTTTTTT. The resulting protein is CASSAPGTGEAGELFF.